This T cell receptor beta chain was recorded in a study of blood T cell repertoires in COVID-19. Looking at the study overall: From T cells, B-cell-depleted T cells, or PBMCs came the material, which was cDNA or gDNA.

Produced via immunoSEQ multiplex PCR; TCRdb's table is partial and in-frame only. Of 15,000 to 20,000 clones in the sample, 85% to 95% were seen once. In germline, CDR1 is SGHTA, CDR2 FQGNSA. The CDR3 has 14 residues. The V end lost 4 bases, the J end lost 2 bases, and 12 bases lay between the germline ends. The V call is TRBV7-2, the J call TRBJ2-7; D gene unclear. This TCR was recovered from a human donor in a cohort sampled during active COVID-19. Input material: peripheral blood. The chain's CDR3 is CASSSTTLAYEQYF. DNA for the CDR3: TGTGCCAGCAGCTCGACAACCTTAGCCTACGAGCAGTACTTC.